The 30 T cell receptor beta chains listed next were all sequenced from one sample in a study of T-cell memory formation after mild COVID-19. TCRdb reprocessed the 5' RACE reads with MiXCR, giving one entry per CDR3 protein. This sample carries roughly 250,000 distinct CDR3 sequences, 16% of them seen once, and the ten largest clones take 3.5%. Sequencing was done on a sample of PBMCs or a T cell subset sorted from them (not recorded which). Receptors originate from a man between 18 and 29 years old who had mild COVID-19 (a few samples of this study predate the infection). Cell type and time point are not known.

The chain uses TRBV5-1 and TRBJ2-6; unclear D gene. Germline V gene sequence: CDR1 SGHRS, CDR2 YFSETQ. The CDR3 length is 16 residues. Deletions cut 0 bases from V and 2 bases from J, with 9 bases between. The CDR3 is CASSLGPWAGANVLTF. CDR3 DNA: TGCGCCAGCAGCTTGGGGCCTTGGGCTGGGGCCAACGTCCTGACTTTC.

This clonotype has just a few counts. J is TRBJ1-1 and V is TRBV15, with no clear D. This CDR3 comprises 13 residues. The germline V and J ends were trimmed by 2 bases and 7 bases, with 11 bases remaining between them. The germline gives CDR1 LNHNV, CDR2 YYDKDF (reference sequence). The CDR3 sequence: CATSRTPPDEAFF. The CDR3 DNA sequence: TGTGCCACCAGCAGAACCCCGCCCGATGAAGCTTTCTTT.

This clonotype has just a few counts. The rearrangement joins TRBV10-2 to TRBJ1-1; 9 positions match TRBD1. The CDR3 totals 16 residues. Looked up from germline, CDR1 is WSHSY and CDR2 is SAAADI. V was pared by 2 bases and J by 7 bases, with 11 bases of the junction left unmatched. The CDR3 loop is CASSEPYSGTGIEAFF. CDR3 DNA sequence: TGCGCCAGCAGTGAGCCATACTCCGGGACAGGGATTGAAGCTTTCTTT.

Here the CDR3 reads CASRLGQGSSYEQYV. The CDR3 coding sequence is TGCGCCAGCCGTTTGGGACAGGGGTCCTCCTACGAGCAGTACGTC. This chain links TRBV10-2 with TRBJ2-7, with 10 positions matching TRBD1. With V trimmed by 8 bases and J by 0 bases, 7 bases remained unmatched. The CDR3 has 15 amino acids. The V gene's germline CDR1 is WSHSY and CDR2 SAAADI.

This rearrangement joins TRBV6-6 to TRBJ2-7; 9 bases agree with TRBD2. CDR1 and CDR2 (germline): MNHNY, SVGAGI (reference sequence). The CDR3 length is 16 residues. V was clipped by 0 bases and J by 6 bases; unmatched bases: 9. The CDR3 bases are TGTGCCAGCAGTTACTCTGGCGGGGGGGGTTTCTTCGAGCAGTACTTC. As protein: CASSYSGGGGFFEQYF.

This clonotype was observed a few times. The rearrangement uses TRBV5-1 and TRBJ2-3; no firm D call. Trimming pared 3 bases from V and 3 bases from J, leaving 8 bases between. The germline CDR1 and CDR2 sequences are SGHRS and YFSETQ. The CDR3 runs 13 residues. CDR3 amino acids: CASSSYRTDTQYF. The CDR3, as DNA: TGCGCCAGCAGCTCCTACAGAACAGATACGCAGTATTTT.

DNA of the CDR3: TGCAGTTCCGGGACCATTAATTCACCCCTCCACTTT. The encoded protein is CSSGTINSPLHF. This chain uses TRBV20-1 with TRBJ1-6; possibly TRBD1 for D (5 bases). With 8 bases removed from V and 6 bases from J, the gap between germline ends came to 11 bases. The CDR3 loop spans 12 amino acids. Germline lookup yields CDR1 DFQATT and CDR2 SNEGSKA (reference sequence).

This clonotype was detected a few times. The genes are TRBV20-1 and TRBJ2-1, with TRBD2 matching 13 bases. This CDR3 contains 12 residues. In germline, CDR1 is DFQATT, CDR2 SNEGSKA (reference sequence). The ends lost 8 bases at V and 12 bases at J; junction bases unmatched: 7. The CDR3 here is CSSTSGGPGQFF. The CDR3 bases are TGCAGTTCGACTAGCGGGGGGCCTGGGCAGTTCTTC.

The V and J genes are TRBV5-1 and TRBJ1-1, with D tentatively TRBD1 (5 bases). CDR3 length: 14 residues. CDR1 and CDR2 (germline): SGHRS, YFSETQ. The germline V and J ends were trimmed by 5 bases and 1 base, with 12 bases remaining between them. CDR3 bases: TGCGCCAGCAGACGGGGCTCGGGGAACACTGAAGCTTTCTTT. Its translation: CASRRGSGNTEAFF.

This clonotype was recorded many times. The chain employs TRBV6-1 and TRBJ1-5, with 7 bases fitting TRBD1. The CDR3 is 14 amino acids. The germline V gene has CDR1 MNHNS and CDR2 SASEGT. V dropped 6 bases and J dropped 6; count of bases not matched to a gene: 8. The DNA of the CDR3 is TGTGCCAGCAGCGCAGACAGGGTGGGTCAGCCCCAGCATTTT. Translation gives CASSADRVGQPQHF.

The gene calls are TRBV5-6 and TRBJ1-2; no reliable D call. The CDR3 totals 14 residues. Germline V gives CDR1 SGHDT, CDR2 YYEEEE. Trimming took 0 bases from V and 8 from J, leaving 14 bases between them. CDR3 amino acids: CASSLEVRTVGYTF. The CDR3 nucleotides are TGTGCCAGCAGCTTGGAGGTTCGAACGGTGGGCTACACCTTC.

V and J are TRBV6-2 or TRBV6-3 and TRBJ2-1; 9 bases match TRBD1. CDR3 length: 13 residues. Germline assignment: CDR1 MNHEY and CDR2 SVGEGT. J gave up 8 bases and V 6 bases, and 5 bases lay outside the gene matches. CDR3 region: CASRPTGGYEQFF. DNA for the CDR3: TGTGCCAGCAGGCCGACAGGGGGTTATGAGCAGTTCTTC.

This clonotype appeared a few times. The genes are TRBV7-3 and TRBJ2-3; D ambiguous. This CDR3 has 14 amino acids. Trimming shortened V by 5 bases and J by 8 bases, and 17 bases separated the two germline ends. Germline loops: CDR1 SGHTA, CDR2 FQGTGA. For the CDR3, the DNA is TGTGCCAGCAGCGAACAAGTAACAACTGGTACGCAGTATTTT. Translating it yields CASSEQVTTGTQYF.

The V gene is TRBV24-1, the J gene TRBJ2-7; unclear D gene. This CDR3 contains 9 residues. V shed 12 bases and J shed 4 bases, with 6 bases lying between them. Germline V gene data show CDR1 as KGHDR and CDR2 as SFDVKD. The CDR3 DNA is TGTGCCCCAAGTTACGAGCAGTACTTC. Protein product: CAPSYEQYF.

The table lists this clonotype with a few counts. This sequence joins TRBV18 and TRBJ1-2; no clear D. CDR3 size: 15 residues. Trimming cost V 0 bases and J 2 bases, with 10 bases left between them. Germline-derived CDR1 and CDR2 are KGHSH and LQKENI. The CDR3: CASSPPGRQNYGYTF. The CDR3 DNA is TGTGCCAGCTCACCACCAGGGCGGCAGAACTATGGCTACACCTTC.

In this sample, this clonotype turned up a few times. The chain is built from TRBV6-5 and TRBJ2-5; 10 bases agree with TRBD2. The germline V gene has CDR1 MNHEY and CDR2 SVGAGI. The CDR3 has 14 amino acids. The V gene end was trimmed by 3 bases and the J gene end by 5 bases; junction bases not matched to a gene: 3. As DNA, the CDR3 is TGTGCCAGCAGTTATTCGACTAGCGGGGAGACCCAGTACTTC. Protein sequence: CASSYSTSGETQYF.

This clonotype was observed a handful of times. J is TRBJ1-1 and V is TRBV7-9; 8 bases fit TRBD1. With V trimmed by 5 bases and J by 1 base, 9 bases remained unmatched. Per germline, CDR1 SEHNR and CDR2 FQNEAQ (reference sequence). The CDR3 spans 16 residues. The CDR3 here is CASSRTPGTGNTEAFF. For the CDR3, the DNA is TGTGCCAGCAGCAGGACCCCCGGGACAGGGAACACTGAAGCTTTCTTT.

V and J are TRBV28 and TRBJ2-7; D unclear. Germline CDR1 reads MDHEN; CDR2 reads SYDVKM. The CDR3 is 13 amino acids. V lost 3 bases and J 0 bases, leaving 6 bases between the germline ends. As DNA, the CDR3 is TGTGCCAGCAGTTTCGGAAGCTCCTACGAGCAGTACGTC. Translated: CASSFGSSYEQYV.

The chain employs TRBV9 and TRBJ2-5; 11 positions match TRBD2. The J segment lost 5 bases and the V segment lost 1 base, leaving 7 bases of the junction unmatched. CDR1 and CDR2 from the germline V gene are SGDLS and YYNGEE. The CDR3 covers 16 residues. CDR3 bases: TGTGCCAGCAGCGTAAGTCCGACTAGCGGGGAGGAGACCCAGTACTTC. Its translation: CASSVSPTSGEETQYF.

The chain is built from TRBV5-1 and TRBJ2-1; D gene ambiguous. CDR1 and CDR2 from the germline V gene are SGHRS and YFSETQ. The CDR3 length is 15 residues. V was cut by 0 bases and J by 0 bases, with 7 bases left in between. CDR3 nucleotide sequence: TGCGCCAGCAGCTTGGGTGCTGTCTCCTACAATGAGCAGTTCTTC. This translates into CASSLGAVSYNEQFF.

This clonotype was seen more than once but under ten times. The chain joins TRBV5-1 to TRBJ2-5; the D gene is possibly TRBD1 (6 bases). The germline gives CDR1 SGHRS, CDR2 YFSETQ. This CDR3 comprises 15 residues. Trimming shortened V by 3 bases and J by 4 bases, and 16 bases separated the two germline ends. The CDR3 loop is CASSWGQSARETQYF. As DNA, the CDR3 is TGCGCCAGCAGCTGGGGGCAGAGCGCAAGAGAGACCCAGTACTTC.

The V gene is TRBV10-3, the J gene TRBJ2-1, with D perhaps matching TRBD2 (6 bases). CDR3 length: 14 residues. The germline CDR1 and CDR2 sequences are ENHRY and SYGVKD. Trimming stripped 7 bases from V and 1 base from J, with 11 bases between. The DNA for the CDR3 is TGTGCCATCAAGGTCGGGGGATCCTACAATGAGCAGTTCTTC. It translates to CAIKVGGSYNEQFF.

The chain uses TRBV5-4 and TRBJ2-7, with D tentatively TRBD2 (6 bases). The CDR3 is 14 residues long. The V gene lost 4 bases and the J gene lost 0 bases, with 11 bases spanning the gap. The germline V gene has CDR1 SGHNT and CDR2 YYREEE (reference sequence). Written as DNA, the CDR3 is TGTGCCAGCAGCCAGCAGACTAGCTCCTACGAGCAGTACTTC. It is translated as CASSQQTSSYEQYF.

This clonotype was recorded many times. V is TRBV4-2 and J is TRBJ1-6; the match to TRBD1 covers 7 bases. Germline-derived CDR1 and CDR2 are LGHNA and YNFKEQ. The V segment lost 2 bases and the J segment 9 bases; nucleotides outside the gene matches: 10. This CDR3 has 16 residues. CDR3 bases: TGTGCCAGCAGCCAATTGGGACAGCTGTCTAGTTCACCCCTCCACTTT. The encoded protein is CASSQLGQLSSSPLHF.

The chain employs TRBV30 and TRBJ2-2; no clear D gene. The ends were cut back, 0 bases at V and 4 bases at J, with 3 bases in the middle. CDR3 length equals 12 residues. The germline CDR1 and CDR2 sequences are GTSNPN and SVGIG (reference sequence). The DNA of the CDR3 is TGTGCCTGGAGTGTTAGCACCGGGGAGCTGTTTTTT. This gives the protein CAWSVSTGELFF.

The chain couples TRBV12-3 or TRBV12-4 to TRBJ2-4; TRBD1 or TRBD2 may be the D gene (5 bases each). The CDR3 consists of 15 residues. V was cut by 6 bases and J by 0 bases, with 12 bases left in between. CDR3 sequence reads: CASSPGRIAKNIQYF. In nucleotides, the CDR3 is TGTGCCAGCAGCCCGGGACGCATAGCCAAAAACATTCAGTACTTC.

The chain uses TRBV3-1 and TRBJ2-1; 8 nucleotides line up with TRBD1. The CDR3 extends over 17 amino acids. Per the germline V gene, CDR1 is LGHDT and CDR2 is YNNKEL (reference sequence). The V and J ends lost 1 base and 5 bases, in that order; junction bases with no gene match: 10. CDR3 nucleotide sequence: TGTGCCAGCAGCCAAGGCATGGGACAGGCTACCGACAATGAGCAGTTCTTC. This codes for CASSQGMGQATDNEQFF.

The rearrangement joins TRBV7-2 to TRBJ2-2, with a possible D match to TRBD2 (7 bases). Looked up from germline, CDR1 is SGHTA and CDR2 is FQGNSA. Trimming left V 1 base short and J 1 base short, with 10 bases between. This CDR3 has 16 amino acids. This CDR3 is CASSLVGGQNTGELFF. CDR3 sequence (DNA): TGTGCCAGCAGCTTAGTCGGGGGGCAGAACACCGGGGAGCTGTTTTTT.

This clonotype has only a few counts. This chain links TRBV28 with TRBJ2-3, with TRBD2 matching over 7 bases. The germline CDR1 and CDR2 sequences are MDHEN and SYDVKM. The CDR3 covers 14 residues. The junction had 9 bases not matched to a gene; V was cut back by 5 bases and J by 7 bases. The chain's CDR3 is CASSPGLVKNTQYF. CDR3 DNA: TGTGCCAGCAGTCCAGGACTAGTTAAAAATACGCAGTATTTT.

This clonotype showed up just a few times. This CDR3 reads CATSRAPYHLTEKETQYF. CDR3 coding DNA: TGTGCCACCAGCAGAGCACCCTACCATCTAACAGAAAAAGAGACCCAGTACTTC. This chain uses TRBV15 with TRBJ2-5; unclear D gene. This CDR3 spans 18 amino acids. Trimming removed 1 base from V and 3 bases from J, with 21 bases in between. Germline V gene data show CDR1 as LNHNV and CDR2 as YYDKDF (reference sequence).